This T cell receptor (beta chain) was sequenced in a study of OX40 agonist ivuxolimab in advanced cancers. Libraries were prepared by immunoSEQ multiplex PCR; TCRdb keeps only in-frame clonotypes and omits some of them. Here the sample spans tens of thousands of clones, approximately 90% being singletons. There are 16 residues in the CDR3. The V segment lost 4 bases and the J segment 7 bases; nucleotides outside the gene matches: 10. Germline V gene lookup returns CDR1 LGHNA and CDR2 YNFKEQ. The TCR originated in an adult with an advanced solid tumor such as melanoma, head and neck, liver or kidney cancer. The V gene is TRBV4-2, the J gene TRBJ1-4; TRBD1 matches 9 bases. The material was CD4+ or CD8+ T cells sorted from blood, obtained in a trial of the OX40 agonist ivuxolimab. The CDR3 DNA is TGTGCCAGCAGCCTACTTCCGACAGGGGGATTTGAAAAACTGTTTTTT. This sequence encodes CASSLLPTGGFEKLFF.